The clone carrying this T cell receptor (beta chain) appeared once. These data are taken from a study of blood T cell repertoires in COVID-19. Turning to the study itself: Sites across the United States, Italy and Spain contributed samples from acute and convalescent COVID-19. PBMCs, B-cell-depleted T cells, or T cells provided the cDNA or gDNA that made up the material.

In the authors' workflow: Reference gene primers were amplified, and this amplification served to estimate nucleated cell counts. The protocol was immunoSEQ multiplex PCR, while the TCRdb copy is restricted to in-frame clones and leaves out a portion. V, J and clone size are those of that table, while D and trimming were read from the DNA. The sample consists of under 130,000 clones, roughly 88% of them appearing once. This CDR3 is built from 15 residues. Looked up from germline, CDR1 is SNHLY and CDR2 is FYNNEI. Trimming cost V 1 base and J 1 base, with 8 bases left between them. This chain connects TRBV2 to TRBJ1-5, with D possibly matching TRBD1 (5 bases). The receptor was isolated from a human donor in a cohort sampled during active COVID-19. Sequencing was done on a sample of peripheral blood. The CDR3 here is CASSEEQDSNQPQHF. CDR3 DNA sequence: TGTGCCAGCAGTGAAGAACAGGACAGCAATCAGCCCCAGCATTTT.